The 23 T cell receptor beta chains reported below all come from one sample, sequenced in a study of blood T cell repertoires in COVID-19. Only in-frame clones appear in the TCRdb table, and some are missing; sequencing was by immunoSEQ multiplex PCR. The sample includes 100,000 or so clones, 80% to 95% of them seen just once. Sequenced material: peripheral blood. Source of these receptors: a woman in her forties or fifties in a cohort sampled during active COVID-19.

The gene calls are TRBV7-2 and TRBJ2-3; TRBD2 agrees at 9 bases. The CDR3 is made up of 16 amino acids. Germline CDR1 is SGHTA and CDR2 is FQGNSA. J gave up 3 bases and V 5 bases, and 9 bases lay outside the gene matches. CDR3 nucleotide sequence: TGTGCCAGCAGCCCCGGCGGGAGGGCCGAGACAGATACGCAGTATTTT. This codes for CASSPGGRAETDTQYF.

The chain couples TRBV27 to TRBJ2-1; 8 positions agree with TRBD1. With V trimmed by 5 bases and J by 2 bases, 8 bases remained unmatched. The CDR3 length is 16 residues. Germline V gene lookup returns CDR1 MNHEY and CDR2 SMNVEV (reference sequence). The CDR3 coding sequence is TGTGCCAGCAGTGACCCCAGGGGGCAAACCTACAATGAGCAGTTCTTC. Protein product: CASSDPRGQTYNEQFF.

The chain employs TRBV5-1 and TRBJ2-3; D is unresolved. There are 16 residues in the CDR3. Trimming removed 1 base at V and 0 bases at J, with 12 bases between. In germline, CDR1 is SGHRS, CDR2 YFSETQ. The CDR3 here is CASSLRALDSTDTQYF. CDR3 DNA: TGCGCCAGCAGCTTGAGAGCGTTGGATAGCACAGATACGCAGTATTTT.

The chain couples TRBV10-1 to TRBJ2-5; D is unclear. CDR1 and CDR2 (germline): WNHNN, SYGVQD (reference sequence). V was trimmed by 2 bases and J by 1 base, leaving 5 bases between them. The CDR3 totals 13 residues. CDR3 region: CASSEQIQETQYF. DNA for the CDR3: TGCGCCAGCAGTGAGCAGATCCAAGAGACCCAGTACTTC.

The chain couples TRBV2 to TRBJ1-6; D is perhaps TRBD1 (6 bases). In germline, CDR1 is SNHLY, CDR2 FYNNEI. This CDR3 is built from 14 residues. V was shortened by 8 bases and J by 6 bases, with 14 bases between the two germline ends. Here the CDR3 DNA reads TGTGCCAGCCTGGTGGACAGATCTAATTCACCCCTCCACTTT. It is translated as CASLVDRSNSPLHF.

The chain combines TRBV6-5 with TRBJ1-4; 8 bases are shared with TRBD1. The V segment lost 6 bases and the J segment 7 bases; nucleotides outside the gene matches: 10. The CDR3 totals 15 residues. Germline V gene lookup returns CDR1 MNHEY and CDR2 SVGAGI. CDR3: CASSSTGTGGEKLFF. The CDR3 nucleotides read TGTGCCAGCAGCTCAACCGGGACAGGCGGTGAAAAACTGTTTTTT.

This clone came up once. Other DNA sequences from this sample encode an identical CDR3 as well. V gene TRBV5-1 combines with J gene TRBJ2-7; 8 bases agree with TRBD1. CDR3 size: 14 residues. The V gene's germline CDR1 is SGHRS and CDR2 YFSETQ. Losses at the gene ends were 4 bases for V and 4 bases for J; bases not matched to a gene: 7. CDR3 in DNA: TGCGCCAGCAGCCTGTCCGGGACAGGATACGAGCAGTACTTC. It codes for CASSLSGTGYEQYF.

In DNA, the CDR3 is TGTGCCAGCAGGGACAGGAACTATGGCTACACCTTC. This sequence encodes CASRDRNYGYTF. J is TRBJ1-2 and V is TRBV7-9, with 7 bases lining up with TRBD1. The CDR3 has 12 residues. The J segment lost 2 bases and the V segment lost 6 bases, leaving 0 bases of the junction unmatched. From germline, CDR1 is SEHNR and CDR2 FQNEAQ (reference sequence).

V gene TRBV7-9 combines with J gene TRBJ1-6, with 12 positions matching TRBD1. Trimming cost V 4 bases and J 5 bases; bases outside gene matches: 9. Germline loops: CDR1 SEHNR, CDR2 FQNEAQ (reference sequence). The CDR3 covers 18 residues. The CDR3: CASSSGTGGSLDNSPLHF. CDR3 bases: TGTGCCAGCAGCTCCGGGACAGGGGGCTCTTTAGATAATTCACCCCTCCACTTT.

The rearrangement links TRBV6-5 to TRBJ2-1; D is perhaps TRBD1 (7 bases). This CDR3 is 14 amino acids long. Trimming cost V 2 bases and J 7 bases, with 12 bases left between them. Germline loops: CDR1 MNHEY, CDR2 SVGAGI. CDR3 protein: CASSYAAGGNEQFF. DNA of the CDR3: TGTGCCAGCAGTTACGCCGCAGGGGGGAATGAGCAGTTCTTC.

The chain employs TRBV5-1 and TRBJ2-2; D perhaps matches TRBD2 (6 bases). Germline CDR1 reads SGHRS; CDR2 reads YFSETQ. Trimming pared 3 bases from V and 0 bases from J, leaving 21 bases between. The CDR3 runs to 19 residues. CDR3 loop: CASSSGLFAGTSNTGELFF. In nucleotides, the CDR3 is TGCGCCAGCAGCTCGGGTTTATTTGCCGGGACTTCGAACACCGGGGAGCTGTTTTTT.

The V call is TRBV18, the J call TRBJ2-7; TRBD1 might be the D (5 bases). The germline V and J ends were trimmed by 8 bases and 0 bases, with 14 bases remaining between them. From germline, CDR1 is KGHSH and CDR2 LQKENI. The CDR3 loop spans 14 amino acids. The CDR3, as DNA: TGTGCCAGCGCAACTACAGGTAACTCCTACGAGCAGTACTTC. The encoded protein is CASATTGNSYEQYF.

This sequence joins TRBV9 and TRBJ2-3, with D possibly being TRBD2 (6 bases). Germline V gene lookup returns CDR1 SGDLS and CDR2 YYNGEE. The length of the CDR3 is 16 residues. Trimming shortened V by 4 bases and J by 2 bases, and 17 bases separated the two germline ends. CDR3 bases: TGTGCCAGCAGCCCCCGCCCAGGAGGGACCACAGATACGCAGTATTTT. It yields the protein CASSPRPGGTTDTQYF.

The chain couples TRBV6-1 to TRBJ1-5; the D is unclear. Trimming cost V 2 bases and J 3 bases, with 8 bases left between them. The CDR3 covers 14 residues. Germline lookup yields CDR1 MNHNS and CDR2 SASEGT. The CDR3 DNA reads TGTGCCAGCAGTGAATATGAGTTCAATCAGCCCCAGCATTTT. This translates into CASSEYEFNQPQHF.

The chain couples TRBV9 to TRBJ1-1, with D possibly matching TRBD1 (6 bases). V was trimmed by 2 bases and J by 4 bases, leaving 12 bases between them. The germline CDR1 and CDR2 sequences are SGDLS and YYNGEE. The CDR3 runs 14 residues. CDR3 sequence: CASSVGGGLTEAFF. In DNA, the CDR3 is TGTGCCAGCAGCGTGGGAGGGGGGCTCACTGAAGCTTTCTTT.

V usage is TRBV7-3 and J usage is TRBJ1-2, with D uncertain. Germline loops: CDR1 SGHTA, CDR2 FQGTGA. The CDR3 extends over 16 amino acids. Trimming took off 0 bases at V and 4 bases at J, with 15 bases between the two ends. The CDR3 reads CASSLTGSGVAYGYTF. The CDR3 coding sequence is TGTGCCAGCAGCTTAACGGGGAGTGGGGTGGCCTATGGCTACACCTTC.

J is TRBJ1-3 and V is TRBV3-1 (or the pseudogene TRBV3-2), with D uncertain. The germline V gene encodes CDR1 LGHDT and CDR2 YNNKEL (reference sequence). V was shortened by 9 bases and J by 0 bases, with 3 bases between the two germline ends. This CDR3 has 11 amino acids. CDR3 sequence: CASNSGNTIYF. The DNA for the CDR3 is TGTGCCAGTAACTCTGGAAACACCATATATTTT.

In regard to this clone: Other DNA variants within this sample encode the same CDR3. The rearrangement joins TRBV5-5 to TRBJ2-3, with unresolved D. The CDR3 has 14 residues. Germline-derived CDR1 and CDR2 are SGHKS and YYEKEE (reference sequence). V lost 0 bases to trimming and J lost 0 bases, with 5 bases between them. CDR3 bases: TGTGCCAGCAGCTTGGGCAGGAGCACAGATACGCAGTATTTT. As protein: CASSLGRSTDTQYF.

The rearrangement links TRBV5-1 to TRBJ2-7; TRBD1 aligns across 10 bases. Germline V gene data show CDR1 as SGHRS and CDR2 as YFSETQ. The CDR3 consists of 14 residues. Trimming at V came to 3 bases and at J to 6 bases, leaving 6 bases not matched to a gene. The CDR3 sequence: CASSSGTGAGEQYF. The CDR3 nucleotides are TGCGCCAGCAGCTCCGGGACAGGGGCCGGCGAGCAGTACTTC. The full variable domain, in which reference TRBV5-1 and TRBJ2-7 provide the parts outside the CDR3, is KAGVTQTPRYLIKTRGQQVTLSCSPISGHRSVSWYQQTPGQGLQFLFEYFSETQRNKGNFPGRFSGRQFSNSRSEMNVSTLELGDSALYLCASSSGTGAGEQYFGPGTRLTVT.

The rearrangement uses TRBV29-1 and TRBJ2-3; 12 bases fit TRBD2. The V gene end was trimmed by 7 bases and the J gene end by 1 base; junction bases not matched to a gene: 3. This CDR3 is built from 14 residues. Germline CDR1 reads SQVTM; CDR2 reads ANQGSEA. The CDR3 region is CSARLAGGTDTQYF. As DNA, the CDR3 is TGCAGCGCCCGACTAGCGGGGGGCACAGATACGCAGTATTTT.

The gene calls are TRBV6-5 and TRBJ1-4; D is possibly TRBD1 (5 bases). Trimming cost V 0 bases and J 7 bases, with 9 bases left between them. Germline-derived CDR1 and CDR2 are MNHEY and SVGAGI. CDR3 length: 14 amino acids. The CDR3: CASSYSPGREKLFF. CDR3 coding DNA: TGTGCCAGCAGTTACTCCCCAGGGCGTGAAAAACTGTTTTTT.

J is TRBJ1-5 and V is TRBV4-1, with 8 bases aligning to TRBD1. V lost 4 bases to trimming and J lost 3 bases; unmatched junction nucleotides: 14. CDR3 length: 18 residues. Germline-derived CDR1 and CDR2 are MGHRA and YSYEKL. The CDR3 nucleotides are TGCGCCAGCAGCCTGACACAAACCTCAGGGGGCAACAATCAGCCCCAGCATTTT. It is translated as CASSLTQTSGGNNQPQHF.

The CDR3 here is CAISEGQGYGGTEAFF. For the CDR3, the DNA is TGTGCCATCAGTGAGGGACAGGGGTACGGGGGCACTGAAGCTTTCTTT. The V gene is TRBV10-3, the J gene TRBJ1-1, with 9 bases matching TRBD1. Losses at the gene ends were 2 bases for V and 4 bases for J; bases not matched to a gene: 8. The CDR3 has 16 amino acids. CDR1 and CDR2 from the germline V gene are ENHRY and SYGVKD.